The clone carrying this T cell receptor (beta chain) was seen a few times. This entry belongs to a study of T cells in Graves' hyperthyroidism and ophthalmopathy. It was RNA transcripts that yielded the amplified TCR beta CDR3 regions. The study used the HTBI primer set for a first-round RT-PCR of the TCR CDR3. From the multiplex PCR reads, TCRdb called clonotypes with MiXCR, one entry per CDR3 protein. The sample holds about 640,000 distinct CDR3 sequences, around 20% seen once. Patients with ophthalmopathy all had a Clinical Activity Score of at least 3, a NOSPECS grade of at least 4 and duration under 3 months. Uncontrolled infections, other autoimmune diseases, pregnancy or lactation led to exclusion of patients. This sequence originates from a man under 40 with Graves' ophthalmopathy. What was sequenced was blood.

CDR3 sequence reads: CASSLKGGTGELFF. The CDR3 DNA is TGTGCCAGCAGTCTAAAAGGGGGGACCGGGGAGCTGTTTTTT. The rearrangement uses TRBV12-3 or TRBV12-4 and TRBJ2-2; D tentatively fits TRBD1 or TRBD2 (6 bases each). CDR3 length: 14 amino acids. Between the trimmed V and J ends, which lost 5 bases and 5 bases, there was a span of 12 bases.